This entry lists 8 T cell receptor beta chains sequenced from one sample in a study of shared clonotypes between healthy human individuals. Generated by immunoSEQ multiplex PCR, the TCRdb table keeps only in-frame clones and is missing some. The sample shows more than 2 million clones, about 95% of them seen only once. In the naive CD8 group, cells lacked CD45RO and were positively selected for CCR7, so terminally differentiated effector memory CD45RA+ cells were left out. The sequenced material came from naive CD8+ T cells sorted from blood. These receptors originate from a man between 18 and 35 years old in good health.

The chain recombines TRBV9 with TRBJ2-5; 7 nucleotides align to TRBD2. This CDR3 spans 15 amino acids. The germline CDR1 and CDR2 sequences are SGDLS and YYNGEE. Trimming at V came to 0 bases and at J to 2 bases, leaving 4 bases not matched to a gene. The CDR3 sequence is CASSVAGTMQETQYF. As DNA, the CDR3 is TGTGCCAGCAGCGTAGCTGGGACTATGCAAGAGACCCAGTACTTC.

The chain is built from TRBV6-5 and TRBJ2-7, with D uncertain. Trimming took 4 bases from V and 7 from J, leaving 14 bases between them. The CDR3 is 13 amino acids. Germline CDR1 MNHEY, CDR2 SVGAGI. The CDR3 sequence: CASSSPDRNEQYF. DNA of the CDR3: TGTGCCAGCAGTTCCCCCGACCGCAATGAGCAGTACTTC.

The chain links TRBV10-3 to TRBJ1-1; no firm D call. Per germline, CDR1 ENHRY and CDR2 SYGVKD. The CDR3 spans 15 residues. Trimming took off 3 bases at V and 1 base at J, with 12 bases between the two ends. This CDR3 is CAISEHGISNTEAFF. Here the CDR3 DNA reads TGTGCCATCAGTGAACACGGGATCTCGAACACTGAAGCTTTCTTT.

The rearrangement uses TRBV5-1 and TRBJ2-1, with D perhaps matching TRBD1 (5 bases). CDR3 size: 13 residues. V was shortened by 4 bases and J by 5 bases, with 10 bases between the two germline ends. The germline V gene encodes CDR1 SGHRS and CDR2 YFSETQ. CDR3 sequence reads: CASSADSHNEQFF. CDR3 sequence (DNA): TGCGCCAGCAGCGCCGACAGTCACAATGAGCAGTTCTTC.

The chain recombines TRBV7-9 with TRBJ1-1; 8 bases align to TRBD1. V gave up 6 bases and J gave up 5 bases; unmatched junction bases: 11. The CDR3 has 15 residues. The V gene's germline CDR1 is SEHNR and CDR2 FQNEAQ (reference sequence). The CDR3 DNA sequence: TGTGCCAGCAGTCCGATTACAGGGGGGTTGACTGAAGCTTTCTTT. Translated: CASSPITGGLTEAFF. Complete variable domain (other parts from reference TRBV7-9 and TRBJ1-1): DTGVSQNPRHKITKRGQNVTFRCDPISEHNRLYWYRQTLGQGPEFLTYFQNEAQLEKSRLLSDRFSAERPKGSFSTLEIQRTEQGDSAMYLCASSPITGGLTEAFFGQGTRLTVV.

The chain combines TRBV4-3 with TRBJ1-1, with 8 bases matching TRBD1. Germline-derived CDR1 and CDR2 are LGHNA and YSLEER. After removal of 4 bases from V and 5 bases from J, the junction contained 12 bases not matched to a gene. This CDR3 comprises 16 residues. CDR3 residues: CASSLQTQGAWTEAFF. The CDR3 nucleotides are TGCGCCAGCAGCCTACAGACCCAGGGGGCGTGGACTGAAGCTTTCTTT.

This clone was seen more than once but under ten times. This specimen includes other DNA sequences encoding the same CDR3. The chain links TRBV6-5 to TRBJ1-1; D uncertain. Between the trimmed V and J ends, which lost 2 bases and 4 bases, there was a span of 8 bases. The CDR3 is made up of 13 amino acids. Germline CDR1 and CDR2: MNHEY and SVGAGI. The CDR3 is CASSYGVGTEAFF. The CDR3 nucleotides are TGTGCCAGCAGTTACGGCGTTGGCACTGAAGCTTTCTTT.

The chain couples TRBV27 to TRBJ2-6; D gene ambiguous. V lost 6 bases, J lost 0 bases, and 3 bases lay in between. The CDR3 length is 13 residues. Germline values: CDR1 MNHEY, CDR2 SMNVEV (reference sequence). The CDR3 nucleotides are TGTGCCAGCAGGAGCTCTGGGGCCAACGTCCTGACTTTC. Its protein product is CASRSSGANVLTF.